What follows are 16 T cell receptor beta chains derived from one specimen sequenced in a study of blood T cell repertoires in COVID-19 (TCRdb year 2020). The library relied on the immunoSEQ multiplex PCR assay. TCRdb re-hosts the immuneACCESS table, in-frame sequences only. Its copies lack some clones; in the studies checked, an unresolved V gene accounts for under half of them, and the cause for the rest is not known. This sample comprises 80,000 or so clones, about 87% of them detected only once. The ten most abundant clones make up 9.1% of the sample. The sample comprised peripheral blood. The receptors come from a human donor in a cohort sampled during active COVID-19.

V usage is TRBV27 and J usage is TRBJ1-2; the match to TRBD1 covers 9 bases. The CDR3 is 14 residues long. V lost 7 bases, J lost 5 bases, and 8 bases stayed unmatched. Germline CDR1 reads MNHEY; CDR2 reads SMNVEV (reference sequence). The CDR3 here is CASTNGDRAYGYTF. Written as DNA, the CDR3 is TGTGCCAGCACCAACGGGGACAGGGCTTATGGCTACACCTTC.

The rearrangement joins TRBV5-5 to TRBJ1-6; TRBD1 matches 8 bases. Germline lookup yields CDR1 SGHKS and CDR2 YYEKEE (reference sequence). With V trimmed by 5 bases and J by 6 bases, 7 bases remained unmatched. The length of the CDR3 is 15 residues. The CDR3 loop is CASRNQGAGNSPLHF. CDR3 bases: TGTGCCAGCAGAAATCAGGGGGCGGGTAATTCACCCCTCCACTTT.

The chain couples TRBV18 to TRBJ2-7; D perhaps matches TRBD2 (6 bases). The V gene's germline CDR1 is KGHSH and CDR2 LQKENI. Trimming cost V 3 bases and J 0 bases, with 15 bases left between them. CDR3 length: 16 residues. The CDR3 DNA follows: TGTGCCAGCTCACCTATAGCGGTAAAGGCCTCCTACGAGCAGTACTTC. Translated, it gives CASSPIAVKASYEQYF.

The chain couples TRBV7-3 to TRBJ2-2, with 9 bases matching TRBD1. The CDR3 has 15 amino acids. Germline V lookup: CDR1 SGHTA, CDR2 FQGTGA. V shed 4 bases and J 5 bases; nucleotides not matched to a gene: 5. CDR3: CASSSGQGNTGELFF. The CDR3 bases are TGTGCCAGCAGCTCAGGACAGGGGAATACCGGGGAGCTGTTTTTT.

This chain connects TRBV21-1 to TRBJ2-1; the D call of TRBD2 is as the table states it, not checked on the DNA. TRBV21-1 is a pseudogene. The CDR3 spans 12 residues. CDR3 coding DNA: TGTGCCAGCAGCCGCGGGGGACTAGAGCAGTTCTTC. Encoded protein: CASSRGGLEQFF.

The V gene is TRBV27, the J gene TRBJ1-6; a weak D match, TRBD1 (5 bases). CDR1 and CDR2 from the germline V gene are MNHEY and SMNVEV (reference sequence). V was trimmed by 2 bases and J by 10 bases, leaving 15 bases between them. The CDR3 is 15 residues long. The CDR3 spells CASSLSSGGWSPLHF. In nucleotides, the CDR3 is TGTGCCAGCAGTTTAAGTTCCGGGGGTTGGTCACCCCTCCACTTT.

This clone was counted once. V and J are TRBV11-1 and TRBJ2-2, with D possibly TRBD1 on 6 matching bases. CDR1 is SGHAT, CDR2 FQDESV, per germline (reference sequence). The V end was cut by 3 bases, the J end by 4 bases, with 9 bases between. CDR3 length equals 14 residues. CDR3 amino acids: CASSFTGTTGELFF. The CDR3 bases are TGTGCCAGCAGCTTTACAGGGACCACCGGGGAGCTGTTTTTT.

This chain connects TRBV19 to TRBJ2-3; TRBD2 matches at 7 bases. Germline CDR1 reads LNHDA; CDR2 reads SQIVND (reference sequence). The CDR3 runs to 14 residues. The ends lost 4 bases at V and 2 bases at J; junction bases unmatched: 3. Written as DNA, the CDR3 is TGTGCCAGTAGTAGGGCGGGAGCCACAGATACGCAGTATTTT. Residues: CASSRAGATDTQYF.

The chain carries TRBV5-1 and TRBJ2-7; 9 positions agree with TRBD2. The CDR3 covers 16 residues. Losses at the gene ends were 7 bases for V and 5 bases for J; bases not matched to a gene: 16. CDR1 and CDR2 from the germline V gene are SGHRS and YFSETQ. This CDR3 reads CASANSIAGVFDEQYF. The DNA of the CDR3 is TGCGCCAGCGCCAACTCGATAGCGGGAGTATTCGACGAGCAGTACTTC.

The genes are TRBV13 and TRBJ2-6, with a possible D match to TRBD1 (5 bases). V was trimmed by 5 bases and J by 2 bases, leaving 25 bases between them. The CDR3 consists of 20 residues. CDR1 is PRHDT, CDR2 FYEKMQ, per germline (reference sequence). The CDR3 here is CASSRDSYQNPPPGANVLTF. DNA of the CDR3: TGTGCCAGCAGCCGAGACAGCTATCAAAACCCCCCTCCTGGGGCCAACGTCCTGACTTTC.

This chain connects TRBV15 to TRBJ2-2; 8 positions match TRBD2. Trimming took 0 bases from V and 5 from J; bases not matched to a gene: 5. The CDR3 contains 16 residues. Germline lookup yields CDR1 LNHNV and CDR2 YYDKDF (reference sequence). The CDR3 sequence: CATSRDLGRGTGELFF. The CDR3 DNA sequence: TGTGCCACCAGCAGAGATCTCGGGAGGGGGACCGGGGAGCTGTTTTTT.

V is TRBV7-6 and J is TRBJ2-7; tentatively, D is TRBD1 (5 bases). Trimming cost V 5 bases and J 2 bases, with 16 bases left between them. In germline, CDR1 is SGHVS, CDR2 FNYEAQ. The CDR3 runs to 15 residues. CDR3 DNA: TGTGCCAGCAGCGCCGACCAGGGTGGGACCTACGAGCAGTACTTC. Translated: CASSADQGGTYEQYF.

This CDR3 is CASSEFLRNIQYF. CDR3 coding DNA: TGTGCCAGCAGTGAATTCCTTCGAAACATTCAGTACTTC. V gene TRBV6-1 combines with J gene TRBJ2-4; D is unresolved. Trimming pared 2 bases from V and 6 bases from J, leaving 8 bases between. The CDR3 runs 13 residues. Germline assignment: CDR1 MNHNS and CDR2 SASEGT.

The chain carries TRBV2 and TRBJ1-3; no clear D gene. Germline CDR1 reads SNHLY; CDR2 reads FYNNEI. The V end lost 6 bases, the J end lost 8 bases, and 11 bases lay between the germline ends. There are 12 residues in the CDR3. For the CDR3, the DNA is TGTGCCAGCAGGTCGCAGGTCCACACCATATATTTT. Translated, it gives CASRSQVHTIYF.

CDR3 region: CASQDRVGNEQFF. CDR3 in DNA: TGTGCCAGCCAAGACAGGGTCGGCAATGAGCAGTTCTTC. The gene calls are TRBV11-3 and TRBJ2-1; 7 bases agree with TRBD1. The V gene end was trimmed by 8 bases and the J gene end by 6 bases; junction bases not matched to a gene: 7. The CDR3 covers 13 residues. CDR1 and CDR2 (germline): SGHNT, YENEEA.

The chain carries TRBV5-4 and TRBJ2-5, with 8 bases matching TRBD1. The ends lost 0 bases at V and 4 bases at J; junction bases unmatched: 8. The germline V gene has CDR1 SGHNT and CDR2 YYREEE (reference sequence). The CDR3 contains 16 residues. The CDR3 coding sequence is TGTGCCAGCAGCTTGGGGACCAGGGGGCAGGCAGAGACCCAGTACTTC. The encoded protein is CASSLGTRGQAETQYF.